This T cell receptor (beta chain) is drawn from a study of cytomegalovirus exposure and HLA in healthy donors. Study-wide results and caveats: Specific recognition of CMV antigens was confirmed in vitro for a few chains (all CMV-associated). An analysis done earlier found most TCR beta V segments productive about 87% or about 30% of the time.

Primers: 60 Vbeta forward and 13 Jbeta reverse. Using immunoSEQ multiplex PCR, the repertoire was profiled, and TCRdb retains in-frame clones only, with some absent. The sample holds around 150,000 clones, approximately 70% seen once. Trimming stripped 6 bases from V and 4 bases from J, with 18 bases between. The CDR3 length is 15 residues. CDR1 is SEHNR, CDR2 FQNEAQ, per germline (reference sequence). As for this clone: The antigen is undetermined.

Material for sequencing was PBMCs. The chain combines TRBV7-9 with TRBJ1-1, with unresolved D. This sequence was found in a man aged 18 to 30 in good health and CMV-seropositive. CDR3 loop: CASSQVTLRPTEAFF. DNA of the CDR3: TGTGCCAGCAGTCAAGTTACCTTGAGGCCCACTGAAGCTTTCTTT. Supplemented by reference TRBV7-9 and TRBJ1-1, the full variable domain reads DTGVSQNPRHKITKRGQNVTFRCDPISEHNRLYWYRQTLGQGPEFLTYFQNEAQLEKSRLLSDRFSAERPKGSFSTLEIQRTEQGDSAMYLCASSQVTLRPTEAFFGQGTRLTVV.